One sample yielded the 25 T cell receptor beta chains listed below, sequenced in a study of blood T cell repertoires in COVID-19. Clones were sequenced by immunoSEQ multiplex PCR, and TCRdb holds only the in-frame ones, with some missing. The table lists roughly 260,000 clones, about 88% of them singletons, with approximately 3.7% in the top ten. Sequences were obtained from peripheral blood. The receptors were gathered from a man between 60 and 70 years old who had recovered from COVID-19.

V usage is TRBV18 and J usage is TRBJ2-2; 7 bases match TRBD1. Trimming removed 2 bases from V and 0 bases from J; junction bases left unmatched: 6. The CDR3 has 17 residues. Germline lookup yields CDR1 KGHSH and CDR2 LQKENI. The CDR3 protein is CASSPSPGGSNTGELFF. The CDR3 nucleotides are TGTGCCAGCTCACCATCTCCAGGGGGTTCGAACACCGGGGAGCTGTTTTTT.

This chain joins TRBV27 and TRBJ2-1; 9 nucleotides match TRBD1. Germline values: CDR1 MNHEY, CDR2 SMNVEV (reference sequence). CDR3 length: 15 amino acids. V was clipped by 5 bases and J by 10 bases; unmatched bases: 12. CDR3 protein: CASSLPGQGIKEQFF. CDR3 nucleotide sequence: TGTGCCAGCAGTCTCCCGGGACAGGGTATAAAAGAGCAGTTCTTC.

The CDR3 DNA reads TGTGCCAGTAGGCGACAGGGTCGCGACACTGAAGCTTTCTTT. This sequence encodes CASRRQGRDTEAFF. The chain carries TRBV19 and TRBJ1-1; 7 bases map to TRBD1. This CDR3 contains 14 residues. The V gene's germline CDR1 is LNHDA and CDR2 SQIVND (reference sequence). With V trimmed by 6 bases and J by 3 bases, 7 bases remained unmatched. The complete variable domain, with remaining parts taken from reference TRBV19 and TRBJ1-1, reads DGGITQSPKYLFRKEGQNVTLSCEQNLNHDAMYWYRQDPGQGLRLIYYSQIVNDFQKGDIAEGYSVSREKKESFPLTVTSAQKNPTAFYLCASRRQGRDTEAFFGQGTRLTVV.

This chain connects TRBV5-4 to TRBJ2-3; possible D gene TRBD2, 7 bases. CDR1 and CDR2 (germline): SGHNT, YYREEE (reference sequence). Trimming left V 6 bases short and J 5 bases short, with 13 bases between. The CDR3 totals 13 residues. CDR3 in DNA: TGTGCCAGCACCCTCGGGGGGCGAGATACGCAGTATTTT. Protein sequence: CASTLGGRDTQYF.

The CDR3 loop reads CASSVDIFQPQHF. The CDR3 nucleotides read TGTGCCAGCAGCGTAGACATTTTTCAGCCCCAGCATTTT. This chain links TRBV9 with TRBJ1-5, with D hard to call. In germline, CDR1 is SGDLS, CDR2 YYNGEE. Trimming took 0 bases from V and 6 from J, leaving 7 bases between them. The CDR3 consists of 13 residues.

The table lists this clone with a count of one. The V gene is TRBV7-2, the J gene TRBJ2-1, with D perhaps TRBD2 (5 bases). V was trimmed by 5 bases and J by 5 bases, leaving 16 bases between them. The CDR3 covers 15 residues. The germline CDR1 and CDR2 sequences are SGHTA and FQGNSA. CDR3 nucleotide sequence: TGTGCCAGCAGCCCCCCTCCCGGGAACCACAATGAGCAGTTCTTC. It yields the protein CASSPPPGNHNEQFF.

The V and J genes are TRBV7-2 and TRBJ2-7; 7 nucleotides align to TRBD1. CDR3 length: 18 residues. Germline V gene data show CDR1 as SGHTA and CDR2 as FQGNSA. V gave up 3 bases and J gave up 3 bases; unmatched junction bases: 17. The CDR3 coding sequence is TGTGCCAGCAGCTTCACTAGGGGGCAGGGGGTAAGGGACTACGAGCAGTACTTC. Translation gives CASSFTRGQGVRDYEQYF.

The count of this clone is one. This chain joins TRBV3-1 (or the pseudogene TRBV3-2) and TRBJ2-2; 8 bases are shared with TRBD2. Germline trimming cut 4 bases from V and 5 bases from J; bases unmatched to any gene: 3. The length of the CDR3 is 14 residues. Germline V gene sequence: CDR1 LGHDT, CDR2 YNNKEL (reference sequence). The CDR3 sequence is CASSLRGGTGELFF. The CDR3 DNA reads TGTGCCAGCAGCCTCCGCGGGGGGACCGGGGAGCTGTTTTTT.

This CDR3 reads CASSSPAEITQYF. The DNA of the CDR3 is TGTGCCAGCAGCTCCCCCGCCGAGATCACGCAGTATTTT. This rearrangement joins TRBV5-4 to TRBJ2-3; D is uncertain. CDR1 and CDR2 (germline): SGHNT, YYREEE (reference sequence). The CDR3 is made up of 13 amino acids. The V gene lost 3 bases and the J gene lost 9 bases, with 14 bases spanning the gap.

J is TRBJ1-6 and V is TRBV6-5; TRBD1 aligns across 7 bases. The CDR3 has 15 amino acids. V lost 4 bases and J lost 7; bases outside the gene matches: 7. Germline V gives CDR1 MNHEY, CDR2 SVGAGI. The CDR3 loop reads CASSSAGGQNSPLHF. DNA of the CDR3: TGTGCCAGCAGTTCGGCAGGGGGTCAAAATTCACCCCTCCACTTT.

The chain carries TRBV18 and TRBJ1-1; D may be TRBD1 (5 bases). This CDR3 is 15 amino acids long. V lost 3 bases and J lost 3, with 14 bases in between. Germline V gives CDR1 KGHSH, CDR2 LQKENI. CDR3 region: CASSPPVGRDTEAFF. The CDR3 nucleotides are TGTGCCAGCTCACCGCCTGTAGGCAGGGACACTGAAGCTTTCTTT. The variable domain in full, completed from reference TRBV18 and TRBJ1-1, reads NAGVMQNPRHLVRRRGQEARLRCSPMKGHSHVYWYRQLPEEGLKFMVYLQKENIIDESGMPKERFSAEFPKEGPSILRIQQVVRGDSAAYFCASSPPVGRDTEAFFGQGTRLTVV.

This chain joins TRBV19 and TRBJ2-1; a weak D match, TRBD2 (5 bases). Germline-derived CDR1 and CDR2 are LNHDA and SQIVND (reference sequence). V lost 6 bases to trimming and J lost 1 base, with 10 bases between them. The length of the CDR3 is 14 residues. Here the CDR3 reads CASSRGQSYNEQFF. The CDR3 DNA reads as TGTGCCAGTAGCCGAGGGCAATCCTACAATGAGCAGTTCTTC.

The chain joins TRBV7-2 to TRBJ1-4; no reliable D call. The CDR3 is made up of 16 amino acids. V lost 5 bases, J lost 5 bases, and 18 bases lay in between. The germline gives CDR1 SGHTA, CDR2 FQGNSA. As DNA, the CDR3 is TGTGCCAGCAGCGGAGGTCCGCGCCGCAAAAATGAAAAACTGTTTTTT. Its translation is CASSGGPRRKNEKLFF.

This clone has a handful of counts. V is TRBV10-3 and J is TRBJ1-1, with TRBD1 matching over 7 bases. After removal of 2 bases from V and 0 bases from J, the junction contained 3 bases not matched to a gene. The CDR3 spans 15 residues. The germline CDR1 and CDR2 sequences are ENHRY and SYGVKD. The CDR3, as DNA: TGTGCCATCAGTGAGCGCGGGACAGTGAACACTGAAGCTTTCTTT. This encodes CAISERGTVNTEAFF.

CDR3 protein: CASSLAVGGGFYNEQFF. For the CDR3, the DNA is TGTGCCAGCAGCTTAGCGGTCGGCGGGGGATTCTACAATGAGCAGTTCTTC. The chain employs TRBV7-6 and TRBJ2-1; 7 nucleotides line up with TRBD2. Losses at the gene ends were 0 bases for V and 3 bases for J; bases not matched to a gene: 8. Germline-derived CDR1 and CDR2 are SGHVS and FNYEAQ. The CDR3 covers 17 residues.

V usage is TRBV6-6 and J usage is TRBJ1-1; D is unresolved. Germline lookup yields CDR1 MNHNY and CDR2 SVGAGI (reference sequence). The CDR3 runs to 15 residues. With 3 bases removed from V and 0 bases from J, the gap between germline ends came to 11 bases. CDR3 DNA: TGTGCCAGCAGTTATACACAGAACGTGAACACTGAAGCTTTCTTT. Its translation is CASSYTQNVNTEAFF.

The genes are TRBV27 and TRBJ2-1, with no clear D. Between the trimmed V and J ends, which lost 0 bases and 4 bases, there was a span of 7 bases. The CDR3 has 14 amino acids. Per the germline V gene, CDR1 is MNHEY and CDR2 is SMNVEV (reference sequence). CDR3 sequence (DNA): TGTGCCAGCAGTTTATCCGGGTTTTACAATGAGCAGTTCTTC. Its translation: CASSLSGFYNEQFF.

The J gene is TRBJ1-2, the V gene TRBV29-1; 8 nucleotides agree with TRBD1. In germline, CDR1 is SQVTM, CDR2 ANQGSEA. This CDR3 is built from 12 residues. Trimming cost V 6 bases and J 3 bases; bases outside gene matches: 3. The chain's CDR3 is CSVQTGDYGYTF. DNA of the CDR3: TGCAGCGTCCAGACAGGGGACTATGGCTACACCTTC.

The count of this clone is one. DNA for the CDR3: TGTGCCAGCTCACCACCGTCATTGCAAGAGACCCAGTACTTC. Residues: CASSPPSLQETQYF. This chain uses TRBV18 with TRBJ2-5; D uncertain. CDR3 size: 14 residues. V dropped 0 bases and J dropped 2 bases, with 7 bases sitting between them. Germline V gene data show CDR1 as KGHSH and CDR2 as LQKENI.

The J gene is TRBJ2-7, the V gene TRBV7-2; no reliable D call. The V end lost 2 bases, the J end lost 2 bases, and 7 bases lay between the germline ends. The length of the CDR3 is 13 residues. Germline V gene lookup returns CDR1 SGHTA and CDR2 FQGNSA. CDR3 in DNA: TGTGCCAGCAGCTTACAACACACCTACGAGCAGTACTTC. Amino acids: CASSLQHTYEQYF.

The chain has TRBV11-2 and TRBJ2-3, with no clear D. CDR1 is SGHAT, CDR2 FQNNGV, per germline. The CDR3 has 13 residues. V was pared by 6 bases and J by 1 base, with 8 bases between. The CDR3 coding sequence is TGTGCCAGCAGTTCCATTCGCACAGATACGCAGTATTTT. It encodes CASSSIRTDTQYF.

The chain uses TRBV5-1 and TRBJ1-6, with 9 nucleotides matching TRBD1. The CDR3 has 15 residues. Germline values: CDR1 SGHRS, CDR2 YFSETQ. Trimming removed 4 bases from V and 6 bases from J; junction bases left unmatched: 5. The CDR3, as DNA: TGCGCCAGCAGCCAGGGACAGGGTTCTAATTCACCCCTCCACTTT. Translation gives CASSQGQGSNSPLHF.

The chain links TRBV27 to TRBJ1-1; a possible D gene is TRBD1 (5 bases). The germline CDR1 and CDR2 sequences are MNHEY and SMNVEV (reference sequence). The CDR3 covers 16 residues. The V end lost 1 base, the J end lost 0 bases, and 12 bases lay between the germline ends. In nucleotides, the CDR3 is TGTGCCAGCAGTTTATGGGGGGATGGAGTGAACACTGAAGCTTTCTTT. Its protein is CASSLWGDGVNTEAFF.

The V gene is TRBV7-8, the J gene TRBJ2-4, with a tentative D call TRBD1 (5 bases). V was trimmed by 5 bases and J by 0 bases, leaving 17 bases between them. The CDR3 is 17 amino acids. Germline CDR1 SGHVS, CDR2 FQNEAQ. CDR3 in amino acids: CASSLNDRALAKNIQYF. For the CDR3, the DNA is TGTGCCAGCAGCCTTAACGACAGAGCACTAGCCAAAAACATTCAGTACTTC.

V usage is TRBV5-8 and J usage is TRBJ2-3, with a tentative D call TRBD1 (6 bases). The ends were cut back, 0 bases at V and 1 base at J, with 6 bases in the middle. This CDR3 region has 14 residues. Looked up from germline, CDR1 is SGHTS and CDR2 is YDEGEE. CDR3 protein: CASSLDRGTDTQYF. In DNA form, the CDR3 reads TGTGCCAGCAGCTTGGACAGGGGCACAGATACGCAGTATTTT.